This TCR beta chain emerged from a study of vaccination and CD4 T cells after COVID-19. CDR1 MNHEY and CDR2 SVGEGT come from the germline V gene. V lost 6 bases and J 3 bases, leaving 12 bases between the germline ends. This CDR3 contains 14 residues. Sequencing of cultured CD4+ T cell DNA used the Oncomine TCR Beta short-read assay. TCRdb ran MiXCR on the PCR reads and lists one entry per CDR3 protein. Of approximately 25,000 distinct CDR3 sequences in the sample, roughly 64% were seen once. Treatment given: approximately 10-day PBMC culture with coronavirus spike peptide pools or control peptides (ViraFEST assay). About this clonotype itself: Its cognate antigen is unknown.

Notes on the study in general: Median SARS-CoV-2-reactive clonotype numbers went from around 19 to 38; this increase was not significant.

The specimen sequenced was CD4+ T cells from blood, cultured in vitro. The source of this sequence is a human donor who had recovered from COVID-19. V gene TRBV6-2 or TRBV6-3 combines with J gene TRBJ1-5, with TRBD1 as a possible D gene (5 bases). The CDR3 sequence: CASRGWGLNQPQHF. CDR3 nucleotide sequence: TGTGCCAGCAGAGGGTGGGGACTCAATCAGCCCCAGCATTTT.